These T cell receptor beta chains were read from a single sample in a study of cytomegalovirus exposure and HLA in healthy donors. The table came from immunoSEQ multiplex PCR; TCRdb's copy has only in-frame clones and leaves some out. This table has some 190,000 clones, 85% appearing once. Sequenced sample: PBMCs. Receptors were obtained from a boy aged 2 to 10 in good health and CMV-seronegative. Both conserved end residues are trimmed from each CDR3. Each record gives: V gene, J gene, CDR3 protein.

TRBV28	TRBJ1-5	ASRQAIISNQPQH
TRBV7-9	TRBJ2-5	ASSSLGLGETQY
TRBV14	TRBJ2-7	ASSPRTSGEQY
TRBV28	TRBJ1-2	ASSPDRVGGYT
TRBV30	TRBJ1-1	ARDRGNTEAF
TRBV27	TRBJ2-1	ASIKGTSGTNEQF
TRBV4-1	TRBJ1-5	ASSLLAAGRDQPQH
TRBV27	TRBJ1-2	ASRDTGGAYGYT
TRBV6-5	TRBJ2-2	ASSYSPGLTGELF
TRBV6-5	TRBJ2-1	ATRGGRANEQF
TRBV5-1	TRBJ2-2	ASSFGQGLTGELF
TRBV28	TRBJ1-5	ASSSTEDRGKFNQPQH
TRBV4-2	TRBJ2-5	ASPTRGQGAWETQY
TRBV19	TRBJ2-4	ASSIDGPPAIQY
TRBV11-2	TRBJ2-3	ASRKIGGARSTDTQY
TRBV6-1	TRBJ1-4	ASSRTGGDEKLF
TRBV7-9	TRBJ1-6	ASSRGNSPLH
TRBV5-4	TRBJ2-5	ASSLRAGIQETQY
TRBV7-8	TRBJ1-4	ASSPYRGSNEKLF
TRBV13	TRBJ1-4	ASSFRDSDGKLF
TRBV19	TRBJ2-2	ASKGIQPNTGELF
TRBV11-2	TRBJ2-5	ASSLDRGGAQY
TRBV19	TRBJ2-3	ASSIDQQPDTQY
TRBV10-2	NA	ASSQTATYEQY
TRBV28	TRBJ2-1	ASSLLYLYNEQF
TRBV5-4	TRBJ2-5	ASSLTTEETQY
TRBV14	TRBJ2-7	ASSQENRGGYEQY
TRBV4-2	TRBJ1-1	ASSHFRPIQAVLGARSNTEAF
TRBV7-9	TRBJ1-2	SSSFTGTGRGGYT
TRBV6-5	TRBJ1-3	ASKTGVGGNTIY
TRBV2	TRBJ2-7	ASSRTPGQGVEQY
TRBV5-8	TRBJ2-1	ASSPLPGRGYNEQF
TRBV10-1	TRBJ2-2	ASSRSGPTGELF
TRBV6-1	TRBJ1-5	ASSEAGGVNQPQH
TRBV6-4	TRBJ1-1	ASRLGQNTEAF
TRBV5-4	TRBJ1-1	ASSLAGGSDTEAF
TRBV5-1	TRBJ2-5	ASSQRLAGVEETQY
TRBV28	TRBJ2-2	ASSSLYDLEAGELF
TRBV19	TRBJ1-2	ASSDRTNYGYT
TRBV30	TRBJ1-3	AWSDGHRGLSGNTIY
TRBV28	TRBJ1-1	ASRPQGAEAF
TRBV6-5	TRBJ2-3	ASSVSIAGARTQY
TRBV18	TRBJ1-2	ASSPMTDRGFSGYT
TRBV2	TRBJ1-3	ASRPRGAIGNTIY
TRBV15	TRBJ2-3	ATSRATGPPSTDTQY
TRBV10-3	TRBJ2-5	AISDLPGGMRETQY
TRBV19	TRBJ1-1	ASSPRDRDTEAF
TRBV19	TRBJ1-2	ASSPTGDYGYT
TRBV6-1	TRBJ1-2	ASSDDRVGGYT
TRBV2	TRBJ1-5	ASSPRIRAADQPQH
TRBV7-9	TRBJ2-1	ASSKPAAGGPNNEQF